This T cell receptor (beta chain) was captured by sequencing in a study of Graves' ophthalmopathy and Graves' hyperthyroidism. Every ophthalmopathy donor presented moderate-to-severe activity, CAS ≥3, NOSPECS ≥4 and duration under 3 months. The PBMC fraction was derived from around 10 ml of fresh peripheral blood. Germline V gene sequence: CDR1 SGHVS, CDR2 FQNEAQ. There are 16 residues in the CDR3. V shed 4 bases and J 1 base; nucleotides not matched to a gene: 9. This clonotype was seen ten or more times. As the template, RNA transcripts were used to amplify TCR beta CDR3 regions. First-round RT-PCR relied on HTBI primers, and a second-round multiplex PCR came next. TCRdb itself ran the multiplex PCR reads through MiXCR, one entry per CDR3 protein. The sample includes 450,000 or so distinct CDR3 sequences, 13% to 15% of them seen just once.

This TCR was sampled from a woman aged 30 to 39 with Graves' ophthalmopathy. The V call is TRBV7-8, the J call TRBJ2-7; 8 nucleotides align to TRBD1. The material sequenced was blood. CDR3 DNA: TGTGCCAGCAGCTCCCCCGAGACAGGGGTTTCCTACGAGCAGTACTTC. It codes for CASSSPETGVSYEQYF.